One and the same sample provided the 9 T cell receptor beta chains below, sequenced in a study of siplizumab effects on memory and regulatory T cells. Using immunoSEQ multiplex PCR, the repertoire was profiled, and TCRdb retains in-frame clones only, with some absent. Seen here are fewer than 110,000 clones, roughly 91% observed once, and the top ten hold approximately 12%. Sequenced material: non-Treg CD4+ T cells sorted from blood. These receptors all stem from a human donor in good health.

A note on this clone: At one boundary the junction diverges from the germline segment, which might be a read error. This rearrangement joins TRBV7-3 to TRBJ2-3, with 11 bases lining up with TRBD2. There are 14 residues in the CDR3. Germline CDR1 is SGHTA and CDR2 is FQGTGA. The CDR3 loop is CASSLGTSGDMQYF. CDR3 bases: TGTGCCAGCAGCCTGGGGACTAGCGGAGATATGCAGTATTTT.

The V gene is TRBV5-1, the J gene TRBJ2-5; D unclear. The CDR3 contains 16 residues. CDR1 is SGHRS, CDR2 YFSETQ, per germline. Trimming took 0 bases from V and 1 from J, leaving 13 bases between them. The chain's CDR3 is CASSLGIQATQETQYF. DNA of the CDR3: TGCGCCAGCAGCTTGGGAATCCAGGCTACCCAAGAGACCCAGTACTTC.

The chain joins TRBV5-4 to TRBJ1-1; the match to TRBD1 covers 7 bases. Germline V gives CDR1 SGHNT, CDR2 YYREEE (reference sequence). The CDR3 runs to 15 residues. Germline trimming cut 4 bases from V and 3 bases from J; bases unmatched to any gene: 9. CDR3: CASSETGKGHTEAFF. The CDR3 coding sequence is TGTGCCAGCAGCGAGACAGGGAAAGGGCACACTGAAGCTTTCTTT.

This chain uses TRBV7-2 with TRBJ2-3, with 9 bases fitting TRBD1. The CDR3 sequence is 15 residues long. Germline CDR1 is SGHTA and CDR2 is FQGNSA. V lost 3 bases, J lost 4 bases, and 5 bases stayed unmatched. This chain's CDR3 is CASSFPGQGPDTQYF. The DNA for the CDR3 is TGTGCCAGCAGCTTCCCGGGACAGGGCCCAGATACGCAGTATTTT.

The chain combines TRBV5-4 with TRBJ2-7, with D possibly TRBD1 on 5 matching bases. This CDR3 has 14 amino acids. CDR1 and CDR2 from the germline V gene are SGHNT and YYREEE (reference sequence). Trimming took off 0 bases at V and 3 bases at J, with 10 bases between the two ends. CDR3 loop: CASSLALGVYEQYF. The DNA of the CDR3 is TGTGCCAGCAGCTTGGCCCTAGGGGTCTACGAGCAGTACTTC.

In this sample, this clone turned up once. CDR3 DNA: TGTGCCAGCAGCTTAGTGGCTAGTAGAGGGTCCTACAATGAGCAGTTCTTC. It encodes CASSLVASRGSYNEQFF. V and J are TRBV7-6 and TRBJ2-1, with D tentatively TRBD2 (5 bases). The length of the CDR3 is 17 residues. V lost 1 base and J 1 base, leaving 14 bases between the germline ends. Germline-derived CDR1 and CDR2 are SGHVS and FNYEAQ. The full variable domain, rest sourced from reference TRBV7-6 and TRBJ2-1, is GAGVSQSPRYKVTKRGQDVALRCDPISGHVSLYWYRQALGQGPEFLTYFNYEAQQDKSGLPNDRFSAERPEGSISTLTIQRTEQRDSAMYRCASSLVASRGSYNEQFFGPGTRLTVL.

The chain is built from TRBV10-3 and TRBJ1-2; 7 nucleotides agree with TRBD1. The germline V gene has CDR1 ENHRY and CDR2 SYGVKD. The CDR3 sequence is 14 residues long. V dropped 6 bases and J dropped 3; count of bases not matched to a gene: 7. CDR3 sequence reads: CAIRGSDRDYGYTF. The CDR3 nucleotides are TGTGCCATCAGGGGGAGCGACAGGGACTATGGCTACACCTTC.

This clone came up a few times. The DNA of the CDR3 is TGCGCCAGCAGCTCTCGGGGTTCCTACAATGAGCAGTTCTTC. The encoded protein is CASSSRGSYNEQFF. V gene TRBV5-1 combines with J gene TRBJ2-1; D is perhaps TRBD2 (5 bases). Trimming took off 3 bases at V and 1 base at J, with 8 bases between the two ends. This CDR3 contains 14 residues. The germline V gene has CDR1 SGHRS and CDR2 YFSETQ.

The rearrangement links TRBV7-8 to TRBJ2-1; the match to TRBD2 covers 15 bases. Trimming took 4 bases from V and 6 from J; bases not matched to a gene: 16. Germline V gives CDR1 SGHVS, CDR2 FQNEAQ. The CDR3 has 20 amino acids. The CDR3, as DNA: TGTGCCAGCAGCTCAATGGGGACTAGCGGGAGGTGGGGTCGGGTCAATGAGCAGTTCTTC. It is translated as CASSSMGTSGRWGRVNEQFF. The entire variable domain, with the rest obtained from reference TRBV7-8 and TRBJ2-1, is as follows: GAGVSQSPRYKVAKRGQDVALRCDPISGHVSLFWYQQALGQGPEFLTYFQNEAQLDKSGLPSDRFFAERPEGSVSTLKIQRTQQEDSAVYLCASSSMGTSGRWGRVNEQFFGPGTRLTVL.